A selection of T cell receptor beta chains follows, all from one sample in a study of blood T cell repertoires in COVID-19. TCRdb's table, derived via immunoSEQ multiplex PCR, lists solely in-frame clones and lacks some. Of roughly 290,000 clones in the sample, 75% to 90% were seen once. Input material: PBMCs or T cells enriched from blood (not recorded which). The receptors derive from a man between 25 and 39 years old who had recovered from COVID-19. Both conserved end residues are part of each CDR3. Clone size is shown for a subset of rows, as once, few, many or a class of expanded clone.

V gene,J gene,clone size,CDR3 protein
TRBV27,TRBJ1-2,.,CATRTGGRQSYTF
TRBV2,TRBJ2-2,.,CASSRLTPGELFF
TRBV5-4,TRBJ2-7,once,CASSWDRELTYEQYF
TRBV30,TRBJ1-1,.,CAWINRANTEAFF
TRBV27,TRBJ2-1,.,CASSRLAGGGSYNEQFF
TRBV10-3,TRBJ1-1,.,CANRGAVNTEAFF
TRBV5-4,TRBJ2-3,.,CASSPGLGGTDTQYF
TRBV29-1,TRBJ1-2,.,CSVNIYGYTF
TRBV5-1,TRBJ1-4,once,CASSLEGQGDNEKLFF
TRBV5-1,TRBJ1-6,.,CASSLGQGNSPLHF
TRBV6-5,TRBJ1-2,.,CASSYEGGSLNYGYTF
TRBV6-5,TRBJ2-1,.,CASSYGLAGSREQFF
TRBV5-4,TRBJ2-1,.,CASSFRPRRGHNEQFF
TRBV5-4,TRBJ1-1,.,CASRVDTEAFF
TRBV30,TRBJ2-1,.,CASGRGMSNEQFF
TRBV5-4,TRBJ2-2,.,CASSHTQGAGELFF
TRBV30,TRBJ1-4,many,CALRTEVSGKLFF
TRBV29-1,TRBJ2-1,few,CSVENLSGSEQFF
TRBV5-5,TRBJ1-2,.,CASSLQDRVEGYTF
TRBV5-4,TRBJ2-5,.,CASSEGTSKETQYF
TRBV6-5,TRBJ2-7,.,CASSYSEYRVNEQYF
TRBV2,TRBJ1-1,.,CASSLQGTQNTEAFF
TRBV20-1,TRBJ2-1,.,CSARGPYGLFF
TRBV15,TRBJ1-5,.,CATSRTGVYAGQPQHF
TRBV5-1,TRBJ2-1,.,CASSPGPLGLIHNEQFF
TRBV27,TRBJ1-1,.,CASSPDRVEAFF
TRBV7-2,TRBJ2-7,few,CASSLSSGGSRNEQYF
TRBV27,TRBJ1-2,.,CASSLYQGVGYTF
TRBV13,TRBJ2-5,.,CASSNILAENTKEKETQYF
TRBV19,TRBJ2-7,.,CASSPFLRGEAYEQYF
TRBV7-9,TRBJ1-2,.,CASSSLLTGNYGYTF
TRBV19,TRBJ2-1,.,CASSKGGGVNEQFF
TRBV11-2,TRBJ2-5,.,CASSLVGTPKETQYF
TRBV18,TRBJ1-2,.,CASSPGQGTAGYTF
TRBV20-1,TRBJ1-1,.,CSASRRTEAFF
TRBV5-4,TRBJ2-2,.,CASSFRAGELFF
TRBV5-6,TRBJ1-3,.,CASSRDGGARNTIYF
TRBV7-2,TRBJ2-3,.,CASSLVLSTRVQYF
TRBV28,TRBJ2-1,.,CASRRTSGGYNEQFF
TRBV16,TRBJ1-1,.,CASSQGQGFTEAFF
TRBV6-5,TRBJ2-5,.,CASNSLGDRQETQYF
TRBV7-3,TRBJ2-3,.,CASSPADRVEGHTDTQYF
TRBV5-1,TRBJ1-2,few,CASSPGQQSSGYTF
TRBV5-1,TRBJ2-4,.,CASSLEGANIQYF
TRBV2,TRBJ1-5,.,CASSEAGRVQPQHF
TRBV27,TRBJ1-6,once,CASSLSGIPYNSPLHF
TRBV18,TRBJ1-2,few,CASSPTRGLLGYGYTF
TRBV19,TRBJ1-1,few,CASSTRGQANTEAFF
TRBV19,TRBJ2-7,.,CASSRMRAGGREQYF
TRBV4-2,TRBJ1-6,.,CASSQEQNSPLHF
TRBV12-5,TRBJ2-2,.,CASGLSSSRGVMDTGELFF
TRBV29-1,TRBJ1-2,.,CSVVGTARPGNKKDNYGYTF
TRBV6-1,TRBJ1-5,.,CASSERPSVGAIQPQHF
TRBV7-3,TRBJ2-2,.,CASSLKSSGLSTGELFF
TRBV27,TRBJ2-1,.,CASSDGQTYNEQFF
TRBV6-2/TRBV6-3,TRBJ2-3,.,CASSFFRGLAGVADTQYF